This T cell receptor (beta chain) was captured by sequencing in a study of blood T cell repertoires in COVID-19. Background on the study: Whether acute or convalescent, the COVID-19 samples came from the United States, Italy and Spain. In each case, the material was cDNA or gDNA derived from T cells, B-cell-depleted T cells, or PBMCs.

As handled by the study authors: Reference gene primer amplification gave estimated nucleated cell counts. Clones were sequenced by immunoSEQ multiplex PCR, and TCRdb holds only the in-frame ones, with some missing. V, J and clone size are taken as reported in that table, and D and trimming were inferred from the DNA itself. The sample lists some 390,000 clones; about 88% were seen once. Losses at the gene ends were 2 bases for V and 7 bases for J; bases not matched to a gene: 3. The germline V gene has CDR1 MNHEY and CDR2 SVGAGI. CDR3 size: 16 residues. The TCR was taken from a woman between 40 and 50 years old with COVID-19, enrolled during active disease. J is TRBJ1-6 and V is TRBV6-5; TRBD1 matches at 12 bases. The sample taken for sequencing was peripheral blood. This CDR3 is CASSYGTGGTNSPLHF. The CDR3 DNA sequence: TGTGCCAGCAGTTACGGGACAGGGGGCACAAATTCACCCCTCCACTTT.